This T cell receptor beta chain is drawn from a study of PD-1 blockade in mismatch repair-deficient tumors. Data came from immunoSEQ multiplex PCR; TCRdb stores just in-frame clones and leaves some out. The sample lists approximately 100,000 clones; roughly four fifths were seen once. V lost 2 bases and J lost 1; bases outside the gene matches: 4. The germline V gene encodes CDR1 SGHNT and CDR2 YYREEE (reference sequence). The CDR3 has 16 amino acids. The sequence came from an adult with mismatch repair-deficient cancer. The V call is TRBV5-4, the J call TRBJ2-2, with 8 bases fitting TRBD1. Material: peripheral blood, obtained roughly 36 weeks after starting pembrolizumab. Here the CDR3 reads CASSLETGVNTGELFF. In nucleotides, the CDR3 is TGTGCCAGCAGCTTAGAGACAGGGGTGAACACCGGGGAGCTGTTTTTT. Filled out from reference TRBV5-4 and TRBJ2-2, the complete variable domain reads ETGVTQSPTHLIKTRGQQVTLRCSSQSGHNTVSWYQQALGQGPQFIFQYYREEENGRGNFPPRFSGLQFPNYSSELNVNALELDDSALYLCASSLETGVNTGELFFGEGSRLTVL.